This T cell receptor (beta chain) derives from a study of T cell changes during pregnancy in multiple sclerosis. Some clones are missing from TCRdb's copy, which holds only in-frame ones; the method was immunoSEQ multiplex PCR. The sample lists tens of thousands of clones; approximately 90% were seen once. CDR3 size: 13 residues. The V and J ends lost 3 bases and 3 bases respectively, with 6 bases between them. The germline gives CDR1 LNHNV, CDR2 YYDKDF (reference sequence). This chain joins TRBV15 and TRBJ2-1, with a tentative D call TRBD2 (5 bases). Sequencing was performed on peripheral blood, taken in the first trimester of pregnancy. This receptor was taken from a female donor in good health, enrolled as a control in a pregnancy study. The CDR3 region is CATSSDYYNEQFF. CDR3 bases: TGTGCCACCAGCAGTGACTACTACAATGAGCAGTTCTTC.